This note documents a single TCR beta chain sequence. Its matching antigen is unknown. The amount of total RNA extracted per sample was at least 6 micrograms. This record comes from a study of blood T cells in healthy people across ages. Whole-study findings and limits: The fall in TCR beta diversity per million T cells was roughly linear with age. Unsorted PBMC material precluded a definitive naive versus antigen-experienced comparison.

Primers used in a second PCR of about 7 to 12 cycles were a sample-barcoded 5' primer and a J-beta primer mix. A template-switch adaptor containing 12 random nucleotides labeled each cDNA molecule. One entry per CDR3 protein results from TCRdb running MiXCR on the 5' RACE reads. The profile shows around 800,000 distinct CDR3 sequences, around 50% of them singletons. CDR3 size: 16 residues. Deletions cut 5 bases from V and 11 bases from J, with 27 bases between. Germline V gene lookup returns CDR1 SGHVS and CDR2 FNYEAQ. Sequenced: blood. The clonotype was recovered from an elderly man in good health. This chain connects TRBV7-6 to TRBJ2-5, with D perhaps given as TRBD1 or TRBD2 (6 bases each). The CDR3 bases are TGTGCCAGCAGCCCCCAGCGTGTCATAAGGGGGGATGAGCAGTACTTC. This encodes CASSPQRVIRGDEQYF.